Following are 21 T cell receptor beta chains from one sample sequenced in a study of blood T cell repertoires in COVID-19. The table came from immunoSEQ multiplex PCR; TCRdb's copy has only in-frame clones and leaves some out. The table shows about 270,000 clones, with approximately 82% occurring only once. Material for sequencing was peripheral blood. Every receptor here comes from a young woman with acute or convalescent COVID-19.

The chain joins TRBV13 to TRBJ2-4, with D perhaps TRBD2 (5 bases). CDR3 length: 16 residues. The V and J ends lost 5 bases and 3 bases respectively, with 17 bases between them. Looked up from germline, CDR1 is PRHDT and CDR2 is FYEKMQ (reference sequence). This CDR3 reads CASSREPTNDKNIQYF. The CDR3 nucleotides are TGTGCCAGCAGCCGGGAACCGACAAATGACAAAAACATTCAGTACTTC.

This chain joins TRBV7-2 and TRBJ2-1, with D possibly being TRBD2 (6 bases). CDR1 and CDR2 from the germline V gene are SGHTA and FQGNSA. The CDR3 has 15 residues. The V gene lost 1 base and the J gene lost 9 bases, with 16 bases spanning the gap. CDR3 region: CASSLEAGFGGEQFF. DNA for the CDR3: TGTGCCAGCAGCTTAGAGGCGGGATTCGGGGGTGAGCAGTTCTTC.

The chain recombines TRBV5-6 with TRBJ1-1; the D is unclear. CDR3 length equals 15 residues. Trimming stripped 4 bases from V and 3 bases from J, with 16 bases between. Germline V CDR1 and CDR2: SGHDT, YYEEEE. CDR3 region: CASSQNYRGDTEAFF. The CDR3 nucleotides are TGTGCCAGCAGCCAAAACTATAGAGGTGACACTGAAGCTTTCTTT.

The V gene is TRBV10-3, the J gene TRBJ1-1; D is undetermined. Germline assignment: CDR1 ENHRY and CDR2 SYGVKD. This CDR3 has 13 amino acids. Trimming removed 10 bases from V and 2 bases from J, with 14 bases in between. The CDR3 DNA sequence: TGTGCCACCGGCACAGAGATCAACACTGAAGCTTTCTTT. It encodes CATGTEINTEAFF.

The CDR3 region has the DNA TGTGCCAGCAGCAAGTGGGGGGTCCAAGCTAATGAAAAACTGTTTTTT. Translating gives CASSKWGVQANEKLFF. This chain links TRBV5-5 with TRBJ1-4; possibly TRBD1 for D (5 bases). The CDR3 spans 16 residues. Trimming shortened V by 4 bases and J by 3 bases, and 16 bases separated the two germline ends. Germline V gene sequence: CDR1 SGHKS, CDR2 YYEKEE (reference sequence).

The V and J genes are TRBV21-1 and TRBJ2-1; the D call TRBD2 from the table was never checked on the DNA. TRBV21-1 is deemed a pseudogene. CDR3 length: 17 residues. CDR3 sequence reads: CASSTIGWSSSYNEQFF. For the CDR3, the DNA is TGTGCCAGCAGCACCATCGGGTGGTCGAGCTCCTACAATGAGCAGTTCTTC.

The V and J genes are TRBV5-4 and TRBJ2-2; D is perhaps TRBD2 (6 bases). The germline V gene has CDR1 SGHNT and CDR2 YYREEE (reference sequence). The CDR3 covers 16 residues. Trimming took 6 bases from V and 1 from J, leaving 16 bases between them. The chain's CDR3 is CASNRGASENTGELFF. The CDR3 region has the DNA TGTGCCAGCAACCGAGGAGCTAGCGAGAACACCGGGGAGCTGTTTTTT.

As for this clone: The junction shows a germline mismatch at one end, possibly a read error. This chain connects TRBV19 to TRBJ2-7; D is ambiguous. This CDR3 is built from 13 residues. Germline V gives CDR1 LNHDA, CDR2 SQIVND (reference sequence). CDR3: CASSIGLIYGQYF. CDR3 coding DNA: TGTGCCAGTAGTATAGGTCTGATCTACGGGCAGTACTTC.

This clone showed up just once. The genes are TRBV5-1 and TRBJ1-1, with D possibly TRBD1 on 5 matching bases. Trimming stripped 5 bases from V and 4 bases from J, with 6 bases between. The germline V gene encodes CDR1 SGHRS and CDR2 YFSETQ. The CDR3 spans 11 residues. The CDR3 region is CASRGGTEAFF. In nucleotides, the CDR3 is TGCGCCAGCAGGGGGGGCACTGAAGCTTTCTTT.

Here the CDR3 DNA reads TGTGCCAGCAAAGGGGAAAAGGCTGAAGCTTTCTTT. Translating it yields CASKGEKAEAFF. The chain links TRBV11-1 to TRBJ1-1; perhaps TRBD1 as D (5 bases). CDR1 is SGHAT, CDR2 FQDESV, per germline (reference sequence). Between the trimmed V and J ends, which lost 7 bases and 6 bases, there was a span of 12 bases. The CDR3 covers 12 residues.

The CDR3: CASSSSGLAQETQYF. CDR3 DNA: TGTGCCAGCAGCTCCTCGGGACTAGCACAAGAGACCCAGTACTTC. The chain recombines TRBV7-2 with TRBJ2-5, with 9 bases lining up with TRBD2. The CDR3 spans 15 residues. The ends lost 4 bases at V and 2 bases at J; junction bases unmatched: 5. Germline V lookup: CDR1 SGHTA, CDR2 FQGNSA.

The chain uses TRBV19 and TRBJ1-2; TRBD1 matches at 8 bases. The CDR3 length is 13 residues. The trim removed 2 bases at V and 6 bases at J, leaving 2 bases unmatched. Germline V gene data show CDR1 as LNHDA and CDR2 as SQIVND (reference sequence). The CDR3 loop is CASSITGGDGYTF. The CDR3 nucleotides are TGTGCCAGTAGTATAACAGGGGGAGATGGCTACACCTTC.

This chain uses TRBV7-3 with TRBJ1-2; D may be TRBD1 (6 bases). This CDR3 has 13 amino acids. V lost 5 bases to trimming and J lost 4 bases, with 11 bases between them. Germline loops: CDR1 SGHTA, CDR2 FQGTGA. Here the CDR3 reads CASSRGTSYGYTF. DNA of the CDR3: TGTGCCAGCAGCCGAGGGACAAGCTATGGCTACACCTTC.

This chain uses TRBV4-1 with TRBJ2-1; TRBD2 is a possible D gene (7 bases). The CDR3 loop spans 16 amino acids. CDR1 MGHRA and CDR2 YSYEKL come from the germline V gene. V was shortened by 0 bases and J by 3 bases, with 12 bases between the two germline ends. The CDR3 nucleotides are TGCGCCAGCAGCCAAGAAGGGGGGGACTTCTACAATGAGCAGTTCTTC. Its translation: CASSQEGGDFYNEQFF.

The rearrangement joins TRBV27 to TRBJ2-2, with TRBD2 matching 14 bases. CDR1 MNHEY and CDR2 SMNVEV come from the germline V gene (reference sequence). The V and J ends lost 4 bases and 7 bases, in that order; junction bases with no gene match: 8. CDR3 size: 17 residues. CDR3 in DNA: TGTGCCAGCAGTTCCCTGGGACTAGCGGGAGTCGGCGGGGAGCTGTTTTTT. As protein: CASSSLGLAGVGGELFF.

This chain uses TRBV14 with TRBJ1-2, with 10 bases that match TRBD1. CDR3 length: 14 amino acids. Germline assignment: CDR1 SGHDN and CDR2 FVKESK. The V gene end was trimmed by 1 base and the J gene end by 8 bases; junction bases not matched to a gene: 4. The CDR3 here is CASSQAGTGEGYTF. CDR3 coding DNA: TGTGCCAGCAGCCAAGCCGGGACAGGGGAAGGCTACACCTTC.

The CDR3: CAISESIPGGVTSDGYTF. CDR3 in DNA: TGTGCCATCAGTGAGTCGATCCCGGGGGGCGTAACCTCCGATGGCTACACCTTC. V is TRBV10-3 and J is TRBJ1-2; D might be TRBD1 (6 bases). The CDR3 consists of 18 residues. Germline V gene data show CDR1 as ENHRY and CDR2 as SYGVKD. Trimming removed 0 bases from V and 6 bases from J, with 23 bases in between.

V is TRBV11-2 and J is TRBJ2-1; 11 bases are shared with TRBD1. V lost 7 bases and J lost 9; bases outside the gene matches: 17. The CDR3 length is 17 residues. CDR1 is SGHAT and CDR2 is FQNNGV in the germline V gene. The CDR3: CASTPGQGASKFGEQFF. In nucleotides, the CDR3 is TGTGCCAGCACCCCCGGACAGGGGGCATCTAAGTTCGGTGAGCAGTTCTTC.

This clone was counted between two and nine times. This rearrangement joins TRBV7-2 to TRBJ2-7; D not resolved. The CDR3 consists of 13 residues. V gave up 0 bases and J gave up 6 bases, with 9 bases separating them. Looked up from germline, CDR1 is SGHTA and CDR2 is FQGNSA. The CDR3, as DNA: TGTGCCAGCAGCTTAGCGTTACTTGGCGAGCAGTACTTC. Residues: CASSLALLGEQYF.

This clone has more than one count but fewer than ten. The rearrangement uses TRBV4-1 and TRBJ2-1; TRBD1 agrees at 7 bases. Germline V gene data show CDR1 as MGHRA and CDR2 as YSYEKL. The CDR3 covers 15 residues. Losses at the gene ends were 3 bases for V and 7 bases for J; bases not matched to a gene: 9. The CDR3 coding sequence is TGCGCCAGCAGCCAGGCCGTCGACAGGGAGAATGAGCAGTTCTTC. This codes for CASSQAVDRENEQFF.

This clone was seen a single time. The chain is built from TRBV10-3 and TRBJ2-5; D is possibly TRBD1 (5 bases). Germline assignment: CDR1 ENHRY and CDR2 SYGVKD. V was trimmed by 2 bases and J by 0 bases, leaving 13 bases between them. This CDR3 has 16 residues. CDR3 residues: CAISERQGTYQETQYF. As DNA, the CDR3 is TGTGCCATCAGTGAGCGGCAGGGAACTTACCAAGAGACCCAGTACTTC.